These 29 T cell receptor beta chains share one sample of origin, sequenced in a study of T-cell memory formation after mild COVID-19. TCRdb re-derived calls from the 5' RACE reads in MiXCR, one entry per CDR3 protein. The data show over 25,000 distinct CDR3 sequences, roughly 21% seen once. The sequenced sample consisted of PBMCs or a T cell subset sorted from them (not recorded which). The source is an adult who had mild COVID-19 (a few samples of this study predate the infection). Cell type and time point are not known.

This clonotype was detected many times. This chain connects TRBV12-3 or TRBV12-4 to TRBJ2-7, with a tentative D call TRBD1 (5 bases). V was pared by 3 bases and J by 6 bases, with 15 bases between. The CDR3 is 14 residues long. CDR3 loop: CASSFPGFPGEQYF. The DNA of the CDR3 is TGTGCCAGCAGTTTTCCAGGGTTCCCTGGCGAGCAGTACTTC.

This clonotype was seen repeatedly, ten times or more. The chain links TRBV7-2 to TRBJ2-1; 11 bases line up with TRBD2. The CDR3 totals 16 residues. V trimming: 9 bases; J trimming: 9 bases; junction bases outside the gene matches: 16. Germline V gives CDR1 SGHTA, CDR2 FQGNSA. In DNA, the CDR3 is TGTGCCAGTTCTTGGTTGGGGACTAGCGGTTTAAGTGAGCAGTTCTTC. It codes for CASSWLGTSGLSEQFF.

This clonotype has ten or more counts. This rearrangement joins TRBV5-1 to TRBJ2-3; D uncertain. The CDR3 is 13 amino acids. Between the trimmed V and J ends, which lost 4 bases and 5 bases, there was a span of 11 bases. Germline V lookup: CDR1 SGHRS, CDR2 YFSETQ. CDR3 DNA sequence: TGCGCCAGCAGCCACCCCGGCATAGATACGCAGTATTTT. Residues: CASSHPGIDTQYF. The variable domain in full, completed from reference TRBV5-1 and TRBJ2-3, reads KAGVTQTPRYLIKTRGQQVTLSCSPISGHRSVSWYQQTPGQGLQFLFEYFSETQRNKGNFPGRFSGRQFSNSRSEMNVSTLELGDSALYLCASSHPGIDTQYFGPGTRLTVL.

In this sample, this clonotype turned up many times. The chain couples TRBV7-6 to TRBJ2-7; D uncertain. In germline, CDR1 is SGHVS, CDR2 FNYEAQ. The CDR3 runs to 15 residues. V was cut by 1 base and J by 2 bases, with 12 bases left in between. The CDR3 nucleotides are TGTGCCAGCAGCTTAGATGTTGGCAGGACCTACGAGCAGTACTTC. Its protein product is CASSLDVGRTYEQYF.

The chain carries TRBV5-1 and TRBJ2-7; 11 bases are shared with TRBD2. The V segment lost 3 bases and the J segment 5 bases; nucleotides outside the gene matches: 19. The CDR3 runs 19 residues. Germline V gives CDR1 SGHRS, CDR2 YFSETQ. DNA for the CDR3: TGCGCCAGCAGCTGGACTCTACTAGCGGGGGCCTACCTAGGCGACGAGCAGTACTTC. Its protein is CASSWTLLAGAYLGDEQYF.

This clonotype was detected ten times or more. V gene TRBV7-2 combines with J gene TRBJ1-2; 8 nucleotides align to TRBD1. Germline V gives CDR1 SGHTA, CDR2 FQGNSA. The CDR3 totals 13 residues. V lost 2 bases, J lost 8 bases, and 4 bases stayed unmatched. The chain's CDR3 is CASSLQGAEGYTF. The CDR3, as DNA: TGTGCCAGCAGCTTACAGGGGGCGGAGGGCTACACCTTC.

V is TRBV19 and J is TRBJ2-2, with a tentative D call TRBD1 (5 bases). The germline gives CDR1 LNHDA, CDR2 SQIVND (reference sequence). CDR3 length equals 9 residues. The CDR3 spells CAGPGELFF. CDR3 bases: TGTGCGGGGCCCGGGGAGCTGTTTTTT.

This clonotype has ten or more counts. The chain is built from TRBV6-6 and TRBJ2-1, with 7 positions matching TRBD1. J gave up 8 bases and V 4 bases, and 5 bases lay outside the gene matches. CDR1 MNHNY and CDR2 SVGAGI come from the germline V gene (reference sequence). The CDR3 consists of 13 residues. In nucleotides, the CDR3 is TGTGCCAGCAGTTCCGGGACAGAGCATGAGCAGTTCTTC. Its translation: CASSSGTEHEQFF.

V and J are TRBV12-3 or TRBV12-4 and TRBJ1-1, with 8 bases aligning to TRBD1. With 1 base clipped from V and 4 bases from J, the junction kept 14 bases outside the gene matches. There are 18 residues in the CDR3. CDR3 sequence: CASSLGYGQGVTITEAFF. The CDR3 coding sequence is TGTGCCAGCAGTTTAGGTTACGGACAGGGAGTTACTATCACTGAAGCTTTCTTT.

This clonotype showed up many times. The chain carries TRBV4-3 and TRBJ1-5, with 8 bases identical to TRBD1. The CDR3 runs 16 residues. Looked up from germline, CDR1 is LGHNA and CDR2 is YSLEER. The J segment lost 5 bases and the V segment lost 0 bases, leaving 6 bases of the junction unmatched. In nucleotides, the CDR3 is TGCGCCAGCAGCCAAGACTCTCAGGGGGCGGATCAGCCCCAGCATTTT. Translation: CASSQDSQGADQPQHF.

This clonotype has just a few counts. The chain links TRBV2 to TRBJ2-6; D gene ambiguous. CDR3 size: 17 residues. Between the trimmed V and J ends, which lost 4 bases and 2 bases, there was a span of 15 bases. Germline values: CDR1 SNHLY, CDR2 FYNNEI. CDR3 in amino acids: CASSVFPVGTGANVLTF. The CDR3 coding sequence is TGTGCCAGCAGTGTTTTTCCCGTTGGGACTGGGGCCAACGTCCTGACTTTC.

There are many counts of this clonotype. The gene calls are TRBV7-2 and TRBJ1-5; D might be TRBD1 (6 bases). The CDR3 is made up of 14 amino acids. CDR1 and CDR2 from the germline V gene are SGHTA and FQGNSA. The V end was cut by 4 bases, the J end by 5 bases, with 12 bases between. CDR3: CASSSRSGDQPQHF. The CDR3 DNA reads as TGTGCCAGCAGCTCCCGGTCAGGGGATCAGCCCCAGCATTTT.

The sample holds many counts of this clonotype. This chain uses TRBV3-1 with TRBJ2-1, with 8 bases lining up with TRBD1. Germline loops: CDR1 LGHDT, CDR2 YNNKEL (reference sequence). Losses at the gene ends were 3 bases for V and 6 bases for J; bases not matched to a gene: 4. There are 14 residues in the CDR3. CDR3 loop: CASSHSDRGNEQFF. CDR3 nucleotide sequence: TGTGCCAGCAGCCATTCTGACAGGGGCAATGAGCAGTTCTTC.

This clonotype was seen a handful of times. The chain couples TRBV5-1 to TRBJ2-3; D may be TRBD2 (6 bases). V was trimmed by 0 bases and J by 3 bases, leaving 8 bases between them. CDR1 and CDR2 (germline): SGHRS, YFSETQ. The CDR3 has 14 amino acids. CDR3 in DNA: TGCGCCAGCAGCTTGGAACGGGGGACAGATACGCAGTATTTT. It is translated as CASSLERGTDTQYF. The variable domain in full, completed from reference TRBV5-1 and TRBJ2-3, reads KAGVTQTPRYLIKTRGQQVTLSCSPISGHRSVSWYQQTPGQGLQFLFEYFSETQRNKGNFPGRFSGRQFSNSRSEMNVSTLELGDSALYLCASSLERGTDTQYFGPGTRLTVL.

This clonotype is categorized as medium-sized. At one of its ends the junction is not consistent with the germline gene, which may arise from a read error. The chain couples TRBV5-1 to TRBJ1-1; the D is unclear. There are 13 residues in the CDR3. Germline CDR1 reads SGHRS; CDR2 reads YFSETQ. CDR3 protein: CASSLGGNTEAFF. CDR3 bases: TGTGCCAGCAGCTTAGGTGGGAACACTGAAGCTTTCTTT.

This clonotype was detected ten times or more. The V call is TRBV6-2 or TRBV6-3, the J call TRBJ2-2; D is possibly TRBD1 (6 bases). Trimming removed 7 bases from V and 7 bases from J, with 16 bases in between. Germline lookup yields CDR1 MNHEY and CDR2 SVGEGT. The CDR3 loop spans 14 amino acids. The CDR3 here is CASMGHGGDGELFF. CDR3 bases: TGTGCCAGCATGGGGCATGGGGGCGACGGGGAGCTGTTTTTT.

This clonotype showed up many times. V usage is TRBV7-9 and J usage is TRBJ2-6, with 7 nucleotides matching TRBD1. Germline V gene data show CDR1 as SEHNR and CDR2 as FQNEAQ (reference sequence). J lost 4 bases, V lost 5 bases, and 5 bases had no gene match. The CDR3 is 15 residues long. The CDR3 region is CASSKTGVGANVLTF. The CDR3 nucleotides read TGTGCCAGCAGCAAAACAGGGGTCGGGGCCAACGTCCTGACTTTC.

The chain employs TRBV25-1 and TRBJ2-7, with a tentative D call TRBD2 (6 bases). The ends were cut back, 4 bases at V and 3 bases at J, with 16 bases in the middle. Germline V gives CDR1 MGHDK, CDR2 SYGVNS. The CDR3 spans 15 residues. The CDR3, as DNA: TGTGCCAGCAGTGGGCCTACGAGGCGGGGCTACGAGCAGTACTTC. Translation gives CASSGPTRRGYEQYF.

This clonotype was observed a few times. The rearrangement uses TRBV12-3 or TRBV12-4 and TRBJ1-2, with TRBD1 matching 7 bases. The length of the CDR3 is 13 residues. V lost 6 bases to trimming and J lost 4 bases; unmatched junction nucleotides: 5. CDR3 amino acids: CASRNRGSYGYTF. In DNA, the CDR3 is TGTGCCAGCAGGAACAGGGGATCCTATGGCTACACCTTC.

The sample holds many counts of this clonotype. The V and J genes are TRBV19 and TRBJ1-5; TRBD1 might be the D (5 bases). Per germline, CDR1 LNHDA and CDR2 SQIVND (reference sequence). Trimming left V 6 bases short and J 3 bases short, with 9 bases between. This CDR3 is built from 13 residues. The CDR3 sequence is CASSRQPNQPQHF. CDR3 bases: TGTGCCAGTAGCCGACAGCCCAATCAGCCCCAGCATTTT.

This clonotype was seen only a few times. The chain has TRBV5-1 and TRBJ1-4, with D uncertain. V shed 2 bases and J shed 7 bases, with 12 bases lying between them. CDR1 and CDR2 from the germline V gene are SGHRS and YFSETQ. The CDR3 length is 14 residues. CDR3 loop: CASSFNGVAEKLFF. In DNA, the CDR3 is TGCGCCAGCAGCTTTAACGGGGTAGCTGAAAAACTGTTTTTT.

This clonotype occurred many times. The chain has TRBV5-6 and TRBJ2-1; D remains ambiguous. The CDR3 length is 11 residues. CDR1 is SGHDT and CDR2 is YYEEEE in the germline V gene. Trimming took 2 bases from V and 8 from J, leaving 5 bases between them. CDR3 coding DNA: TGTGCCAGCAGCTTCTGGGATGAGCAGTTCTTC. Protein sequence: CASSFWDEQFF. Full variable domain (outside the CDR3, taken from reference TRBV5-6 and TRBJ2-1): DAGVTQSPTHLIKTRGQQVTLRCSPKSGHDTVSWYQQALGQGPQFIFQYYEEEERQRGNFPDRFSGHQFPNYSSELNVNALLLGDSALYLCASSFWDEQFFGPGTRLTVL.

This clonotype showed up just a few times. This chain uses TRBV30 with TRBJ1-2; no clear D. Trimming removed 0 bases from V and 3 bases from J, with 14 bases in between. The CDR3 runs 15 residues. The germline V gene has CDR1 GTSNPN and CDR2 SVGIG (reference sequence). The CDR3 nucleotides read TGTGCCTGGAGTGTACCTTTCATTAGAGACTATGGCTACACCTTC. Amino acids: CAWSVPFIRDYGYTF.

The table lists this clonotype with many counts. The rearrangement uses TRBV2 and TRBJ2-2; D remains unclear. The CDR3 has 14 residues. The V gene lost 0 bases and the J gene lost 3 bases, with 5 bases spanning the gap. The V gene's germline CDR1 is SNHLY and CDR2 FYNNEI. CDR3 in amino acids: CASSEAGYTGELFF. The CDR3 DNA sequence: TGTGCCAGCAGTGAAGCTGGGTACACCGGGGAGCTGTTTTTT.

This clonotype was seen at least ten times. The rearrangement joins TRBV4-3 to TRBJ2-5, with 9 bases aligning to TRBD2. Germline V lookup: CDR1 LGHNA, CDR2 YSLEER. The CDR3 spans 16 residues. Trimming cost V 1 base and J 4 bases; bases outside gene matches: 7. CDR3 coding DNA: TGCGCCAGCAGCCAAGGTGGCGGGAGGGCCCCAGAGACCCAGTACTTC. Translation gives CASSQGGGRAPETQYF.

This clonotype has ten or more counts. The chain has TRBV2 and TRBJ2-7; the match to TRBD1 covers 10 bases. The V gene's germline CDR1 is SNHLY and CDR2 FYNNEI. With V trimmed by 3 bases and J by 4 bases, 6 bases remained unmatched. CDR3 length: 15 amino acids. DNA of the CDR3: TGTGCCAGCAGTGATTCCGGGACAGGGGATTACGAGCAGTACTTC. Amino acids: CASSDSGTGDYEQYF.

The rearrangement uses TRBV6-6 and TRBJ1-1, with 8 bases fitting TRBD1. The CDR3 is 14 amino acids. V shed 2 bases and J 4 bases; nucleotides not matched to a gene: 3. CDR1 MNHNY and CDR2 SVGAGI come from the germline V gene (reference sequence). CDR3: CASSYGQGLTEAFF. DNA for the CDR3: TGTGCCAGCAGTTACGGACAGGGTCTCACTGAAGCTTTCTTT.

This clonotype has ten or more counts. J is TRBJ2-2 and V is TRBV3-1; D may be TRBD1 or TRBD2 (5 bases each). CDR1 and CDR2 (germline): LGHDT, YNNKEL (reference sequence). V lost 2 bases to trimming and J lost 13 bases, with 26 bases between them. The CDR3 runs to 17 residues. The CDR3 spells CASSQKIGTNGRGWLFF. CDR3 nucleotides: TGTGCCAGCAGCCAAAAGATTGGGACCAACGGCCGGGGATGGCTGTTTTTT.

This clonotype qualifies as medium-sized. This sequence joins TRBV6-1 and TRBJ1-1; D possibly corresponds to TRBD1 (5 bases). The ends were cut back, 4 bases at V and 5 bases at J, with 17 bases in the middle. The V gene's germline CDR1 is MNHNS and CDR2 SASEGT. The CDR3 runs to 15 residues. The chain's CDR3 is CASSGAGLGWTEAFF. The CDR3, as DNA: TGTGCCAGCAGTGGGGCAGGGTTAGGATGGACTGAAGCTTTCTTT.